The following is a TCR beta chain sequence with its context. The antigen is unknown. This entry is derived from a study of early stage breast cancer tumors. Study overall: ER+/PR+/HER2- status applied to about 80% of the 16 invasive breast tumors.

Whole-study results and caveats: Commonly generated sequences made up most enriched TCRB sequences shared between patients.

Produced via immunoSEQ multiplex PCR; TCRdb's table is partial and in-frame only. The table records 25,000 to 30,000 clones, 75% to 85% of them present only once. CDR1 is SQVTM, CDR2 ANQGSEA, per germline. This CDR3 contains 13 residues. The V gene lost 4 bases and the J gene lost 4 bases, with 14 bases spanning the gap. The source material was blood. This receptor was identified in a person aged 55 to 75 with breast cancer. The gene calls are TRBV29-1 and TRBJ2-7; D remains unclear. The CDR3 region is CSVGPSMAYEQYF. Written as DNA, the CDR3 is TGCAGCGTTGGGCCGTCAATGGCTTACGAGCAGTACTTC.